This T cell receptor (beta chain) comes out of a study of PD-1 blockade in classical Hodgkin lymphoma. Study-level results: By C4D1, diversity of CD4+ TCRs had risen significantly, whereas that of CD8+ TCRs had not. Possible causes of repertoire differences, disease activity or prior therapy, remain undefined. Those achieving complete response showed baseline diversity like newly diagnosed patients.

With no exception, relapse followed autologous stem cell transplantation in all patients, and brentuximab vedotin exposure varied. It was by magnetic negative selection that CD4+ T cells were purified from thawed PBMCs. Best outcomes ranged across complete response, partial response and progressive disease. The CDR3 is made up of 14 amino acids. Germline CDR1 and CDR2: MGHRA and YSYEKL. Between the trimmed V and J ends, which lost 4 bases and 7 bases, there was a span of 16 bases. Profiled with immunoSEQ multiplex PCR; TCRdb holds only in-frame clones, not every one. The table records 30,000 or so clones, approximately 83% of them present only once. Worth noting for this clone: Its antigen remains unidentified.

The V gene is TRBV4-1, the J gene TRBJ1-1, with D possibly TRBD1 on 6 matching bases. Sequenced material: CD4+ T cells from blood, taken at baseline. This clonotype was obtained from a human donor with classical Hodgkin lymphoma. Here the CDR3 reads CASSPLPDRIEAFF. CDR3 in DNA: TGCGCCAGCAGCCCTCTACCGGACAGAATTGAAGCTTTCTTT.